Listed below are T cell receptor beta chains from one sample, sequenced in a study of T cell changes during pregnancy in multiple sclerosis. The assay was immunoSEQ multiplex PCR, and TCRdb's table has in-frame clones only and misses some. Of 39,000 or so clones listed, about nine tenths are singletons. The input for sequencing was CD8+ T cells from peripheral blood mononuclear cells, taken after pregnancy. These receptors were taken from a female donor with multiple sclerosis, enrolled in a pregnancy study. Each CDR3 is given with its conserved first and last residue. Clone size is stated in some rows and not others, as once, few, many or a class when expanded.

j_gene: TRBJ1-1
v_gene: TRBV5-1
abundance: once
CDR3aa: CASSRRQGMNTEAFF

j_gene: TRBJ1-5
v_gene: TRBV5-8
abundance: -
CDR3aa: CASSPPGQGSNQPQHF

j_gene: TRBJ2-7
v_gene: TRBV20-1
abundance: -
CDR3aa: CSARDTLAQYF

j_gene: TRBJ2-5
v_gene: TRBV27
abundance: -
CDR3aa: CASRPKGLAGAETQYF

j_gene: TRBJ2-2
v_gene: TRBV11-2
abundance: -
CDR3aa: CASSGTASRTGELFF

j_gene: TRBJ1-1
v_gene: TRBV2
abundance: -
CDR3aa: CASRSGTRPFF

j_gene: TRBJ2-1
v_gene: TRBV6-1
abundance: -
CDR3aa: CASSESSGGNNEQFF

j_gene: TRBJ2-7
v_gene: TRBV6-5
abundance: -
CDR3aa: CASSPRQVYEQYF

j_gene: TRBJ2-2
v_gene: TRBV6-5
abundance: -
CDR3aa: CASSYSGRMGTGELFF

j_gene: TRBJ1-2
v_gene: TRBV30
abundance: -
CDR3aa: CAWYPGGAGYGYTF

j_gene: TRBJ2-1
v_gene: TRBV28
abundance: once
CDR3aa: CASRSAGGYNEQFF

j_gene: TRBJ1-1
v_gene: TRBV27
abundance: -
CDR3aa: CASSLQQGGGLNTEAFF

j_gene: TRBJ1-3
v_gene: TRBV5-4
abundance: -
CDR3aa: CASRSRGPGNTIYF

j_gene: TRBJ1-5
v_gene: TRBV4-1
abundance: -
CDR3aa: CASSLRQAPYSNQPQHF

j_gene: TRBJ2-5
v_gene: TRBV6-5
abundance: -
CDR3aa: CASSDRDRGETQYF

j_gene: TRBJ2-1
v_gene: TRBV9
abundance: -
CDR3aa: CASSVSGTSGSYEQFF

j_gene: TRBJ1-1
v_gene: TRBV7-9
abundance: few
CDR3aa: CASSTPNTEAFF

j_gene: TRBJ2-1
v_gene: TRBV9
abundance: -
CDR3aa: CASSDRGHEQFF

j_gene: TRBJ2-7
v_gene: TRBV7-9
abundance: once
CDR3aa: CASSSRDYGYEQYF

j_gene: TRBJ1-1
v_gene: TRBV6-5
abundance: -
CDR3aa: CASSAGGYTEAFF

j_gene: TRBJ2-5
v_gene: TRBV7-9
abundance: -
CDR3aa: CASSNVGRGLQETQYF

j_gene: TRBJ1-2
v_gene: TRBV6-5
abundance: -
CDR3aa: CASSPGGGYGYTF

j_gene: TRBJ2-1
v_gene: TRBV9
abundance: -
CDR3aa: CASSIRSAGEEYNEQFF

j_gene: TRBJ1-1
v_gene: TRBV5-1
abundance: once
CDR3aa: CASSLAGGLNTEAFF

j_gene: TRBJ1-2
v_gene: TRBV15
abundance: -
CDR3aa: CATSGSGHPNYGYTF

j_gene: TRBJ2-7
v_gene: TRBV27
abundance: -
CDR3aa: CASSLGDRVPYEQYF

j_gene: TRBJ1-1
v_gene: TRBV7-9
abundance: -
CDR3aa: CASRPTEPVNTEAFF

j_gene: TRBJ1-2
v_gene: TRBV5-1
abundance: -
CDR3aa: CASSLYPSDRDVHGYTF

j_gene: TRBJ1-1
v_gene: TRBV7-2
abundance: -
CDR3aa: CASSPPQRVTSLMNTEAFF

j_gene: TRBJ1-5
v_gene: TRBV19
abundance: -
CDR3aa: CASNNRVRQPQHF

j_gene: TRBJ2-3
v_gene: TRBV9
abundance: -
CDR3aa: CASSVANTQYF

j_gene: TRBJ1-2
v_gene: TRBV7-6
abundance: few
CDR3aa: CASSFGGANGYTF

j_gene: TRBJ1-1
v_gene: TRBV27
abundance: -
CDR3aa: CATRRGSEAFF

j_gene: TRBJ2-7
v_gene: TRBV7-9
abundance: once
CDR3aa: CASSPPGSGAYEQYF

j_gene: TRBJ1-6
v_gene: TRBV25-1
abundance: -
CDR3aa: CASSENQGYDSPLHF

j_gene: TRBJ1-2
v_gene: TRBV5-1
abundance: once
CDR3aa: CARRPGQGEYGYTF

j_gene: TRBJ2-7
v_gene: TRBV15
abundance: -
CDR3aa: CATSDRGMREQYF

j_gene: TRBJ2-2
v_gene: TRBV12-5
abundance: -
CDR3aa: CASASTVGLAGTGELFF

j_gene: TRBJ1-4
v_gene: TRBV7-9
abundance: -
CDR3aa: CASSPSGGANEKLFF

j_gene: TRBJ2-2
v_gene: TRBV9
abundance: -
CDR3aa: CASSPWTSGTGELFF

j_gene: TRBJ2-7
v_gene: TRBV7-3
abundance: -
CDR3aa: CASSLIAGGPNEQYF

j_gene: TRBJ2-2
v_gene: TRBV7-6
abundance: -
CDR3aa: CASSLYSQGSNTGELFF

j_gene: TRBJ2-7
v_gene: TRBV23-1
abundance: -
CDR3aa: CASRQSRGMDYEQYF

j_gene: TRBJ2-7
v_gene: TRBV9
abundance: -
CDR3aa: CASSVGSGGYEQYF

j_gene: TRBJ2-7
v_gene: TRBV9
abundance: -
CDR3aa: CASGGLAGSYEQYF

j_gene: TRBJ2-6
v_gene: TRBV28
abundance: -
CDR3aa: CASSLRGQIFSGANVLTF

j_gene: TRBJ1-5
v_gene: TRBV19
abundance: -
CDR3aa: CASSPRDRDYYSNQPQHF

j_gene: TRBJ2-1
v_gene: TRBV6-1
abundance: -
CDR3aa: CASSGPTEIAGEAGEQFF

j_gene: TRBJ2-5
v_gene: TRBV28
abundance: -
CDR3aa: CASRLGASNQETQYF

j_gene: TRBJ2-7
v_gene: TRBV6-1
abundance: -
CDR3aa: CASSEALRQAYEQYF